Given below is one T cell receptor beta chain in context. One end of the junction is discordant with germline, which a read error may explain. This sample is part of a study of blood T cell repertoires in COVID-19. Study-wide background: Both acute and convalescent COVID-19 samples were obtained from the United States, Italy and Spain. T cells, B-cell-depleted T cells, or PBMCs supplied cDNA or gDNA.

The CDR3 is made up of 14 amino acids. From germline, CDR1 is LGHDT and CDR2 YNNKEL (reference sequence). The authors' processing: Amplification from reference gene primers served as the basis for estimated nucleated cell counts. The method was immunoSEQ multiplex PCR; TCRdb's version includes in-frame clones alone and lacks a portion of them. V and J calls and clone size are those listed in that table; D and trimming were worked out from the DNA. The sample carries about 25,000 clones, approximately 80% recorded once. This chain links TRBV3-1 (or the pseudogene TRBV3-2) with TRBJ2-5, with 7 positions matching TRBD1. This TCR was sampled from a human donor in a cohort sampled during active COVID-19. The sequenced sample consisted of peripheral blood. CDR3 protein: CASTQGGTKETQYF. The DNA of the CDR3 is TGTGCCAGCACCCAAGGGGGCACGAAAGAGACCCAGTACTTC.